Sequencing of this T cell receptor (beta chain) was carried out in a study of blood T cell repertoires in COVID-19. How the authors handled the data: Estimation of nucleated cell counts relied on the amplification of reference gene primers. Sequencing used immunoSEQ multiplex PCR; TCRdb keeps in-frame clones, though not all of them. V and J calls and clone size follow that table, whereas D and trimming were derived from the DNA. Among 150,000 to 200,000 clones listed, roughly 79% were seen once. Seattle participants joined during active infection and were tracked over time. Looked up from germline, CDR1 is SGHDT and CDR2 is YYEEEE. V shed 2 bases and J 4 bases; nucleotides not matched to a gene: 4. This CDR3 is 14 amino acids long.

The sample was peripheral blood. The chain joins TRBV5-6 to TRBJ1-1; 8 bases map to TRBD1. The origin of this receptor is a woman aged 35 to 49 with COVID-19, enrolled during active disease. As DNA, the CDR3 is TGTGCCAGCAGCTTACTGACAGGGGCCACTGAAGCTTTCTTT. Translating it yields CASSLLTGATEAFF. Together with reference TRBV5-6 and TRBJ1-1, the CDR3 gives the full variable domain: DAGVTQSPTHLIKTRGQQVTLRCSPKSGHDTVSWYQQALGQGPQFIFQYYEEEERQRGNFPDRFSGHQFPNYSSELNVNALLLGDSALYLCASSLLTGATEAFFGQGTRLTVV.